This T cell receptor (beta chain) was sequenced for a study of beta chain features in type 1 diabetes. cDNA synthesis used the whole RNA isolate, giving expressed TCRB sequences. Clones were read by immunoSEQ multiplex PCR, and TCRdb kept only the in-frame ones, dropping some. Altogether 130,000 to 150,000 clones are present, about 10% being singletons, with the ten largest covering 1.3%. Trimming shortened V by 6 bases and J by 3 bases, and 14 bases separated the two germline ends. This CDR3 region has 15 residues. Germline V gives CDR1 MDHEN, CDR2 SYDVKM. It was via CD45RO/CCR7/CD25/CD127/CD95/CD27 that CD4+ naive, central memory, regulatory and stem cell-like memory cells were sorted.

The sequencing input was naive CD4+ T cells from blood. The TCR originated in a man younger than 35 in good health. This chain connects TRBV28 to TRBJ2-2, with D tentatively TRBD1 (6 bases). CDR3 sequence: CASSTGTTYTGELFF. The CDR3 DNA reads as TGTGCCAGCAGCACCGGGACAACTTACACCGGGGAGCTGTTTTTT.